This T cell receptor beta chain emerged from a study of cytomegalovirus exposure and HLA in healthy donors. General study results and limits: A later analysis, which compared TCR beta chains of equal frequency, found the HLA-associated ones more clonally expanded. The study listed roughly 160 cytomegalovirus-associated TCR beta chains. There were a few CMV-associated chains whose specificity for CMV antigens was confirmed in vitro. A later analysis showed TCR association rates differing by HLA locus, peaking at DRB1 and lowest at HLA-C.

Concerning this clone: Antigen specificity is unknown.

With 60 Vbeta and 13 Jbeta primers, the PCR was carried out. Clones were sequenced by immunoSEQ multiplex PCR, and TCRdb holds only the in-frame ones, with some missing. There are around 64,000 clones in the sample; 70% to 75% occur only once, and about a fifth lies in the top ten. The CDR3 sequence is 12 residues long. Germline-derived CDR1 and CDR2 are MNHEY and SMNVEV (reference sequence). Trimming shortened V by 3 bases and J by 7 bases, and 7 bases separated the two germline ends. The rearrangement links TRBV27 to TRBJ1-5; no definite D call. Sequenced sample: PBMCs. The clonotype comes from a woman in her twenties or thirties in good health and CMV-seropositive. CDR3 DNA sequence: TGTGCCAGCAGTTTTGCGGGGCAGCCCCAGCATTTT. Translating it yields CASSFAGQPQHF.